This T cell receptor beta chain appears in the sequencing data of a study of TIL therapy for anti-PD-1-resistant metastatic lung cancer. General study results and limits: The cohort had more treatment-naive, never-smoker and oncogene-addicted patients than typical.

The germline V and J ends were trimmed by 0 bases and 1 base, with 10 bases remaining between them. Germline V gene lookup returns CDR1 SGHVS and CDR2 FNYEAQ. The length of the CDR3 is 15 residues. As to this clone: Its antigen is still unknown.

Noted time point: pre-treatment sample, taken before nivolumab and TIL therapy. Enrollment ran from October 2017 to January 2020. The immunoSEQ assay was v3. Assay: immunoSEQ multiplex PCR; the TCRdb copy retains only in-frame clones and omits some. The table lists tens of thousands of clones, around 69% of them singletons. The gene calls are TRBV7-6 and TRBJ2-7, with a tentative D call TRBD2 (6 bases). The clonotype comes from a person between 30 and 79 years old with non-small cell lung cancer. The sequences come from blood, collected at baseline. CDR3 nucleotide sequence: TGTGCCAGCAGCTTAGCGGGGACTGCTTCCTACGAGCAGTACTTC. Protein product: CASSLAGTASYEQYF.